A single T cell receptor (beta chain) is shown here with its context. What it recognizes is unknown. The CDR3 goes on 3 residues after the read ends, and that part is filled in from the germline J gene. The source of the sample is a study of T cells in women clearing cervical HPV infection. Study-level results: TRBV6-7 abundance was lower in cases than controls (0.11% versus 0.16%).

Here immunoSEQ multiplex PCR was the method, and the copy in TCRdb shows in-frame clones only, minus some. In total, the table holds 25,000 to 35,000 clones. This CDR3 region has 16 residues. Germline V gene sequence: CDR1 SGHVS, CDR2 FQNEAQ. Input material: blood buffy coat. V gene TRBV7-8 combines with J gene TRBJ1-2, with D tentatively TRBD1 (5 bases). The TCR comes from a woman between 18 and 75 years old with a cervical HPV16 infection that either progressed to CIN3+ or cleared (not recorded which). The CDR3 is CASSPGLAEAKNIYTF. The sequenced CDR3 bases are TGTGCCAGCAGCCCGGGACTAGCGGAAGCCAAAAACATC.